Shown below are 20 T cell receptor beta chains from a single sample sequenced in a study of beta chain features in type 1 diabetes. Investigators reverse transcribed all isolated RNA, so they sequenced expressed TCRB transcripts. Assay: immunoSEQ multiplex PCR; the TCRdb copy retains only in-frame clones and omits some. The repertoire holds hundreds of thousands of clones, less than 20% seen once, with about 0.087% in the top ten. Material: naive CD4+ T cells from blood. These receptors originate from a man aged 18 to 30 in good health.

V gene TRBV5-4 combines with J gene TRBJ1-1; a weak D match, TRBD1 (5 bases). The CDR3 totals 16 residues. Trimming stripped 5 bases from V and 0 bases from J, with 17 bases between. Germline-derived CDR1 and CDR2 are SGHNT and YYREEE (reference sequence). The CDR3: CASSRNPGTVNTEAFF. The CDR3 bases are TGTGCCAGCAGTCGGAACCCCGGGACGGTGAACACTGAAGCTTTCTTT.

The rearrangement uses TRBV28 and TRBJ2-7; TRBD1 matches at 10 bases. CDR1 MDHEN and CDR2 SYDVKM come from the germline V gene. J gave up 1 base and V 6 bases, and 6 bases lay outside the gene matches. This CDR3 is built from 15 residues. The CDR3 sequence is CASRGDRGSSYEQYF. The CDR3 DNA sequence: TGTGCCAGCAGGGGGGACAGGGGATCGTCCTACGAGCAGTACTTC.

CDR3 sequence: CASSQGSGGANVLTF. The CDR3 DNA reads TGTGCCAGCAGCCAAGGGTCAGGAGGGGCCAACGTCCTGACTTTC. This sequence joins TRBV14 and TRBJ2-6; D gene ambiguous. This CDR3 contains 15 residues. Trimming shortened V by 1 base and J by 4 bases, and 8 bases separated the two germline ends. Per the germline V gene, CDR1 is SGHDN and CDR2 is FVKESK. Full variable domain (missing parts from reference TRBV14 and TRBJ2-6): EAGVTQFPSHSVIEKGQTVTLRCDPISGHDNLYWYRRVMGKEIKFLLHFVKESKQDESGMPNNRFLAERTGGTYSTLKVQPAELEDSGVYFCASSQGSGGANVLTFGAGSRLTVL.

The chain joins TRBV5-8 to TRBJ1-5, with 12 bases identical to TRBD1. The CDR3 is 15 amino acids. J lost 6 bases, V lost 4 bases, and 5 bases had no gene match. CDR1 and CDR2 from the germline V gene are SGHTS and YDEGEE. The CDR3, as DNA: TGTGCCAGCAGCCGGGACAGGGGGCGAGGTCAGCCCCAGCATTTT. This sequence encodes CASSRDRGRGQPQHF.

The chain carries TRBV9 and TRBJ2-5, with 7 nucleotides matching TRBD2. CDR3 length equals 13 residues. Germline V gene lookup returns CDR1 SGDLS and CDR2 YYNGEE. Trimming at V came to 4 bases and at J to 6 bases, leaving 6 bases not matched to a gene. CDR3 in amino acids: CASSPGTTQTQYF. In DNA form, the CDR3 reads TGTGCCAGCAGCCCCGGGACTACGCAGACCCAGTACTTC.

The genes are TRBV25-1 and TRBJ2-3; possibly TRBD2 for D (5 bases). This CDR3 has 14 residues. V lost 7 bases, J lost 2 bases, and 13 bases lay in between. Germline V gene data show CDR1 as MGHDK and CDR2 as SYGVNS. As DNA, the CDR3 is TGTGCCAGCATTGGGGAGAGATTCACAGATACGCAGTATTTT. Its protein product is CASIGERFTDTQYF.

In this sample, this clone turned up a few times. The CDR3 DNA is TGTGCCAGCAGCCTATTACTCGAACCTCGCTATGGCTACACCTTC. Translated, it gives CASSLLLEPRYGYTF. The chain employs TRBV11-2 and TRBJ1-2; D gene unclear. Between the trimmed V and J ends, which lost 5 bases and 4 bases, there was a span of 17 bases. This CDR3 has 15 amino acids. The V gene's germline CDR1 is SGHAT and CDR2 FQNNGV.

As to this clone: Other DNA sequences from this sample encode an identical CDR3 as well. The rearrangement joins TRBV5-1 to TRBJ2-2; maybe TRBD1 (5 bases). This CDR3 contains 14 residues. From germline, CDR1 is SGHRS and CDR2 YFSETQ. V was trimmed by 1 base and J by 2 bases, leaving 6 bases between them. As DNA, the CDR3 is TGCGCCAGCAGCTTGAGGGGAAACACCGGGGAGCTGTTTTTT. It encodes CASSLRGNTGELFF.

There are a few counts of this clone. The chain joins TRBV5-4 to TRBJ1-5, with 9 bases aligning to TRBD1. With V trimmed by 0 bases and J by 5 bases, 0 bases remained unmatched. The length of the CDR3 is 14 residues. Germline V gives CDR1 SGHNT, CDR2 YYREEE (reference sequence). Written as DNA, the CDR3 is TGTGCCAGCAGCTTGGGGACAGGGGATCAGCCCCAGCATTTT. Amino acid sequence: CASSLGTGDQPQHF.

This clone was seen only a few times. V and J are TRBV18 and TRBJ2-2; 9 bases agree with TRBD2. Germline CDR1 and CDR2: KGHSH and LQKENI. The CDR3 has 15 residues. Trimming removed 6 bases from V and 3 bases from J; junction bases left unmatched: 5. The CDR3 loop reads CASSPLAGYTGELFF. The DNA of the CDR3 is TGTGCCAGCTCGCCGCTAGCGGGGTACACCGGGGAGCTGTTTTTT.

The rearrangement uses TRBV4-3 and TRBJ1-1; the D is unclear. V was pared by 1 base and J by 0 bases, with 9 bases between. The CDR3 covers 15 residues. The germline V gene encodes CDR1 LGHNA and CDR2 YSLEER. CDR3 amino acids: CASSQGVGMNTEAFF. In DNA form, the CDR3 reads TGCGCCAGCAGCCAAGGCGTAGGCATGAACACTGAAGCTTTCTTT.

The table lists this clone with a few counts. The chain uses TRBV7-3 and TRBJ1-1, with a tentative D call TRBD1 (5 bases). CDR3 length: 14 residues. CDR1 SGHTA and CDR2 FQGTGA come from the germline V gene. V gave up 5 bases and J gave up 0 bases, with 10 bases separating them. The CDR3 is CASSPTAMNTEAFF. The DNA of the CDR3 is TGTGCCAGCAGCCCGACAGCTATGAACACTGAAGCTTTCTTT. Filled out from reference TRBV7-3 and TRBJ1-1, the complete variable domain reads GAGVSQTPSNKVTEKGKYVELRCDPISGHTALYWYRQSLGQGPEFLIYFQGTGAADDSGLPNDRFFAVRPEGSVSTLKIQRTERGDSAVYLCASSPTAMNTEAFFGQGTRLTVV.

The rearrangement links TRBV27 to TRBJ2-5; possibly TRBD2 for D (5 bases). Per germline, CDR1 MNHEY and CDR2 SMNVEV (reference sequence). V lost 4 bases to trimming and J lost 4 bases, with 19 bases between them. CDR3 length: 16 amino acids. CDR3 sequence: CASSSVGVQRRETQYF. DNA of the CDR3: TGTGCCAGCAGTTCCGTGGGCGTACAGCGGAGAGAGACCCAGTACTTC.

CDR3 protein: CASSLNSPGANVLTF. Here the CDR3 DNA reads TGCGCCAGCAGCTTGAACAGCCCTGGGGCCAACGTCCTGACTTTC. V gene TRBV5-1 combines with J gene TRBJ2-6; no reliable D call. CDR1 SGHRS and CDR2 YFSETQ come from the germline V gene. Trimming took 1 base from V and 2 from J, leaving 7 bases between them. There are 15 residues in the CDR3.

This chain connects TRBV5-1 to TRBJ2-1; maybe TRBD1 (5 bases). Germline V gives CDR1 SGHRS, CDR2 YFSETQ. V was clipped by 4 bases and J by 6 bases, with 17 bases between them. This CDR3 spans 15 amino acids. CDR3 DNA: TGCGCCAGCAGCCTTCAGGGCAGTCGAAGCAATGAGCAGTTCTTC. This encodes CASSLQGSRSNEQFF.

This clone was picked up a small number of times. The chain recombines TRBV10-3 with TRBJ2-5; 10 nucleotides agree with TRBD2. The germline gives CDR1 ENHRY, CDR2 SYGVKD. This CDR3 is 14 amino acids long. V trimming: 6 bases; J trimming: 2 bases; junction bases outside the gene matches: 3. CDR3 sequence (DNA): TGTGCCATCAGGCCGACTAGCGGGCAAGAGACCCAGTACTTC. Amino acids: CAIRPTSGQETQYF.

This clone occurred a few times. This chain joins TRBV7-3 and TRBJ1-2; D not certain. V lost 2 bases, J lost 8 bases, and 15 bases lay in between. The germline V gene has CDR1 SGHTA and CDR2 FQGTGA. This CDR3 region has 14 residues. The CDR3 region is CASSLSATSGGYTF. The CDR3 DNA follows: TGTGCCAGCAGCTTATCAGCGACCAGCGGGGGCTACACCTTC.

This clone was picked up a small number of times. V is TRBV15 and J is TRBJ2-7, with TRBD2 matching 14 bases. V lost 0 bases to trimming and J lost 3 bases; unmatched junction nucleotides: 19. Germline CDR1 reads LNHNV; CDR2 reads YYDKDF (reference sequence). The CDR3 is 22 amino acids. CDR3 residues: CATSREEGLAGALARDSYEQYF. In DNA, the CDR3 is TGTGCCACCAGCAGAGAGGAGGGACTAGCGGGAGCTCTCGCGCGAGATAGCTACGAGCAGTACTTC.

The J gene is TRBJ1-5, the V gene TRBV27; perhaps TRBD1 as D (5 bases). This CDR3 region has 16 residues. Trimming pared 3 bases from V and 7 bases from J, leaving 19 bases between. CDR1 is MNHEY, CDR2 SMNVEV, per germline (reference sequence). The CDR3 region has the DNA TGTGCCAGCAGTTTCTTTGAGCCGGGGGGGAACCAGCCCCAGCATTTT. It encodes CASSFFEPGGNQPQHF.

The J gene is TRBJ1-1, the V gene TRBV16; D is ambiguous. The CDR3 loop spans 15 amino acids. The germline V gene encodes CDR1 KGHSY and CDR2 FQNENV. Trimming shortened V by 1 base and J by 0 bases, and 9 bases separated the two germline ends. CDR3 sequence: CASSQYPPMNTEAFF. The CDR3 DNA follows: TGTGCCAGCAGCCAATACCCCCCCATGAACACTGAAGCTTTCTTT.